A single sample is the source of the 2 T cell receptor beta chains below, sequenced in a study of blood T cell repertoires in COVID-19. Libraries were prepared by immunoSEQ multiplex PCR; TCRdb keeps only in-frame clonotypes and omits some of them. The data show fewer than 250,000 clones, under 80% seen once. The material sequenced was peripheral blood. These receptors were taken from a woman between 50 and 59 years old with acute or convalescent COVID-19.

V gene TRBV7-9 combines with J gene TRBJ1-6, with a possible D match to TRBD1 (5 bases). Trimming pared 5 bases from V and 8 bases from J, leaving 7 bases between. CDR1 and CDR2 (germline): SEHNR, FQNEAQ (reference sequence). The CDR3 is 12 amino acids. CDR3 in DNA: TGTGCCAGCAGCGTCAGGGATTCACCCCTCCACTTT. It yields the protein CASSVRDSPLHF.

The rearrangement joins TRBV27 to TRBJ2-1, with D possibly TRBD1 on 5 matching bases. The CDR3 runs to 16 residues. The germline V gene encodes CDR1 MNHEY and CDR2 SMNVEV (reference sequence). V was clipped by 3 bases and J by 6 bases, with 18 bases between them. CDR3 DNA sequence: TGTGCCAGCAGTTTTCCCGGGTTCGTGGGGCCCAATGAGCAGTTCTTC. Protein sequence: CASSFPGFVGPNEQFF.